This T cell receptor beta chain was captured by sequencing in a study of blood T cell repertoires in COVID-19. The assay was immunoSEQ multiplex PCR, and TCRdb's table has in-frame clones only and misses some. This sample has about 84,000 clones, with 83% found just once. The CDR3 is 14 amino acids. Looked up from germline, CDR1 is SGHRS and CDR2 is YFSETQ. Between the trimmed V and J ends, which lost 2 bases and 6 bases, there was a span of 15 bases. This clonotype was sampled from a woman older than 75 with acute or convalescent COVID-19. This chain joins TRBV5-1 and TRBJ2-7, with a tentative D call TRBD2 (5 bases). Input material: peripheral blood. The CDR3: CASSLLGGPREQYF. Written as DNA, the CDR3 is TGCGCCAGCAGCTTACTAGGCGGGCCCCGCGAGCAGTACTTC.